The clone carrying this T cell receptor (beta chain) was detected once. Per the study methods: Nucleated cell counts were estimated from reference gene primer amplification. TCRdb's table, derived via immunoSEQ multiplex PCR, lists solely in-frame clones and lacks some. V and J calls and clone size are those listed in that table; D and trimming were worked out from the DNA. The table has about 130,000 clones, around 82% seen once; the top ten hold roughly 15%. Followed longitudinally, the Seattle patients had been enrolled during active infection. The sample is drawn from a study of blood T cell repertoires in COVID-19. Study information: Sources were T cells, B-cell-depleted T cells, or PBMCs; the material itself was cDNA or gDNA.

Germline CDR1 is MDHEN and CDR2 is SYDVKM. V trimming: 2 bases; J trimming: 4 bases; junction bases outside the gene matches: 10. The CDR3 spans 16 residues. The sequence was collected from a man aged 25 to 40 with COVID-19, enrolled during active disease. The sequenced sample consisted of peripheral blood. The chain employs TRBV28 and TRBJ1-1; TRBD1 matches at 7 bases. CDR3 residues: CASSLVGGAESTEAFF. CDR3 DNA: TGTGCCAGCAGTTTAGTAGGGGGCGCAGAGAGCACTGAAGCTTTCTTT.